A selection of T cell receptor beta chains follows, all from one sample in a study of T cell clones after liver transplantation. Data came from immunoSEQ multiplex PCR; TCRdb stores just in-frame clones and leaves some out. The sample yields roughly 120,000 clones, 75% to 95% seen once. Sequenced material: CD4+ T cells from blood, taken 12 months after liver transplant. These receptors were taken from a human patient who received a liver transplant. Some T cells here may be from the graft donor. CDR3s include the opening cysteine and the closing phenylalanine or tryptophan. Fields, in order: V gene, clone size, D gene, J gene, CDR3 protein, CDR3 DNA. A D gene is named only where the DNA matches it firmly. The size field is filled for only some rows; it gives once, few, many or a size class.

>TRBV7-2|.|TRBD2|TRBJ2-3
CASSPPPAGGWLNTQYF
TGTGCCAGCAGCCCCCCCCCGGCGGGAGGCTGGCTTAATACGCAGTATTTT
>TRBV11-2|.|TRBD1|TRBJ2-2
CASSLGQGVTGELFF
TGTGCCAGCAGCCTGGGACAGGGGGTTACCGGGGAGCTGTTTTTT
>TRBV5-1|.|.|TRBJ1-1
CASSLTYTNTEAFF
TGCGCCAGCAGCTTGACGTATACGAACACTGAAGCTTTCTTT
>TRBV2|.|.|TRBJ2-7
CASSPEESYEQYF
TGTGCCAGCAGCCCTGAGGAGTCCTACGAGCAGTACTTC
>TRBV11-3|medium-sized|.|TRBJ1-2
CASSAGEALANYGYTF
TGTGCCAGCAGCGCCGGCGAGGCCTTAGCTAACTATGGCTACACCTTC
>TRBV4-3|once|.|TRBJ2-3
CASSPSGAAVDTQYF
TGCGCCAGCAGCCCCTCGGGCGCCGCGGTTGATACGCAGTATTTT
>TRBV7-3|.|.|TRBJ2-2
CASSLTPLTAGELFF
TGTGCCAGCAGCTTGACACCCCTGACTGCCGGGGAGCTGTTTTTT
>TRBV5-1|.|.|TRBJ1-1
CASSPNLQGVGTEAFF
TGCGCCAGCAGCCCAAACCTACAGGGTGTAGGCACTGAAGCTTTCTTT
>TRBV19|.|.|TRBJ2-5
CASNPGTGETQYF
TGTGCCAGTAACCCCGGGACTGGGGAGACCCAGTACTTC
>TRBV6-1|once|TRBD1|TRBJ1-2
CASSEGQGVYGYTF
TGTGCCAGCAGTGAAGGACAGGGAGTCTATGGCTACACCTTC
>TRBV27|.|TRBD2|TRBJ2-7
CASRAGGPRWYEQYF
TGTGCCAGCAGGGCGGGAGGGCCGCGTTGGTACGAGCAGTACTTC
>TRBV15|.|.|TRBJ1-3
CATSAGRISGNTIYF
TGTGCCACCAGCGCGGGACGGATCTCTGGAAACACCATATATTTT
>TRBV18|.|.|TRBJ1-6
CASSSLGLPDSPLHF
TGTGCCAGCTCCAGTCTGGGGTTACCCGATTCACCCCTCCACTTT
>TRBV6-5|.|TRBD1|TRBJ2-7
CASSRRPGGFAEQYF
TGTGCCAGCAGTCGCCGCCCAGGGGGTTTCGCCGAGCAGTACTTC
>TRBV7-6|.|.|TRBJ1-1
CASSSGREGAEAFF
TGTGCCAGCAGCTCCGGGAGGGAGGGGGCTGAAGCTTTCTTT
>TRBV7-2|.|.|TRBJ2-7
CASSLVAVGSYEQYF
TGTGCCAGCAGCTTAGTGGCTGTCGGGTCCTACGAGCAGTACTTC
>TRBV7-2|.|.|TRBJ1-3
CASSPQSSGNTIYF
TGTGCCAGCAGCCCACAGAGCTCTGGAAACACCATATATTTT
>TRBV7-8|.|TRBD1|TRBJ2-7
CASSLRTGLYEQYF
TGTGCCAGCAGCTTAAGGACAGGGTTGTACGAGCAGTACTTC
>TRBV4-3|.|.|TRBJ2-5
CASSQDLGFGETQYF
TGCGCCAGCAGCCAAGATCTCGGGTTTGGAGAGACCCAGTACTTC
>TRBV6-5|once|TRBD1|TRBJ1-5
CASSPQGGEQPQHF
TGTGCCAGCAGTCCACAGGGGGGAGAGCAGCCCCAGCATTTT
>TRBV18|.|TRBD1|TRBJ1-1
CASSLSYRGQAEAFF
TGTGCCAGCTCACTTTCGTACAGGGGGCAGGCTGAAGCTTTCTTT
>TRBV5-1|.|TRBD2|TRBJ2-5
CASSPGTSGRSFQETQYF
TGCGCCAGCAGCCCAGGGACTAGCGGGAGGAGTTTCCAAGAGACCCAGTACTTC
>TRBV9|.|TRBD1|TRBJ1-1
CASSVAAGGRTEAFF
TGTGCCAGCAGCGTAGCTGCAGGGGGACGGACTGAAGCTTTCTTT
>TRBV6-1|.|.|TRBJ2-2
CASSEQGWRTGELFF
TGTGCCAGCAGTGAACAGGGGTGGCGCACCGGGGAGCTGTTTTTT
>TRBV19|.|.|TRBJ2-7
CASSIGRDYEQYF
TGTGCCAGTAGCATAGGCAGAGACTACGAGCAGTACTTC
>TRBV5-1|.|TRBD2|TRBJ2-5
CASSLELAGGKETQYF
TGCGCCAGCAGCTTGGAACTAGCGGGAGGTAAAGAGACCCAGTACTTC
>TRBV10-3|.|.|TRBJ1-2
CAISVRGAPGGYTF
TGTGCCATCAGTGTACGGGGGGCCCCAGGGGGCTACACCTTC
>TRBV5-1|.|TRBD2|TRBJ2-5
CASSSPGVAGGPGSSQETQYF
TGCGCCAGCAGCTCCCCTGGCGTAGCGGGAGGGCCAGGATCGTCCCAAGAGACCCAGTACTTC
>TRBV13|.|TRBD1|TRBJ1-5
CASSFDRANQPQHF
TGTGCCAGCAGCTTCGACAGGGCGAATCAGCCCCAGCATTTT
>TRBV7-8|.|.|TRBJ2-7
CASSPLQGSEQYF
TGTGCCAGCAGCCCACTACAGGGATCCGAGCAGTACTTC
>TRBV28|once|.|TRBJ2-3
CASGGQRADTQYF
TGTGCCAGCGGGGGGCAGCGCGCAGATACGCAGTATTTT
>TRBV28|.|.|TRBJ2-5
CASSGGPTETQYF
TGTGCCAGCAGTGGGGGGCCCACGGAGACCCAGTACTTC
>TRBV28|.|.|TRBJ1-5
CASRVGNQPQHF
TGTGCCAGCAGGGTAGGCAATCAGCCCCAGCATTTT
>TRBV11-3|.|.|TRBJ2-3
CASGRVADTQYF
TGTGCCAGCGGTCGTGTCGCAGATACGCAGTATTTT
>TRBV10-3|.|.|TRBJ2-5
CAISDSGGETQYF
TGTGCCATCAGTGACTCGGGTGGCGAGACCCAGTACTTC
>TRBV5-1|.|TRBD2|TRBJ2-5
CASSFPGTKDETQYF
TGCGCCAGCAGCTTCCCCGGGACTAAAGACGAGACCCAGTACTTC
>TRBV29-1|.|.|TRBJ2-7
CSVETSTDYEQYF
TGCAGCGTTGAAACCTCTACTGACTACGAGCAGTACTTC
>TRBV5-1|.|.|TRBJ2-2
CASSPGSGPGGGELFF
TGCGCCAGCAGCCCGGGTAGCGGTCCTGGGGGCGGGGAGCTGTTTTTT
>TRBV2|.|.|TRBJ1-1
CASSSGMNTEAFF
TGTGCCAGCAGTTCAGGGATGAACACTGAAGCTTTCTTT
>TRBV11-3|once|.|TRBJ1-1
CASSLVRGNTEAFF
TGTGCCAGCAGCTTAGTCAGGGGGAACACTGAAGCTTTCTTT
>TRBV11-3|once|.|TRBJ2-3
CASSPGVSGASTDTQYF
TGTGCCAGCAGCCCCGGTGTTAGCGGTGCTAGCACAGATACGCAGTATTTT
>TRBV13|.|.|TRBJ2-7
CASSPSGLTPYEQYF
TGTGCCAGCAGCCCCTCGGGGTTAACGCCCTACGAGCAGTACTTC
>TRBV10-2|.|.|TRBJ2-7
CASSESFESYEQYF
TGCGCCAGCAGTGAGTCGTTCGAGTCCTACGAGCAGTACTTC
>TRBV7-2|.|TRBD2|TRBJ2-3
CASSPTSGLTTDTQYF
TGTGCCAGCAGCCCCACTAGCGGCCTTACGACAGATACGCAGTATTTT
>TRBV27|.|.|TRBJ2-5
CASSFRAQGGTQYF
TGTGCCAGCAGTTTCAGGGCTCAAGGAGGTACCCAGTACTTC
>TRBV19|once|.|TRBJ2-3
CASSPGGVSDTQYF
TGTGCCAGTAGTCCGGGTGGGGTATCAGATACGCAGTATTTT
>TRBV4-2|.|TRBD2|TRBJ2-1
CASSQRGALGLAGGGYNEQFF
TGTGCCAGCAGCCAACGGGGGGCTTTAGGACTAGCGGGAGGTGGCTACAATGAGCAGTTCTTC
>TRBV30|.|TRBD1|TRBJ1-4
CAWSVTGGGEKLFF
TGTGCCTGGAGTGTGACAGGGGGCGGTGAAAAACTGTTTTTT
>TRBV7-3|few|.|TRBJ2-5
CASSLGHQETQYF
TGTGCCAGCAGCTTAGGGCATCAGGAGACCCAGTACTTC
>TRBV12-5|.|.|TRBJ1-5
CASGLSTGTLSNQPQHF
TGTGCTAGTGGTTTGTCGACAGGAACCCTTAGCAATCAGCCCCAGCATTTT
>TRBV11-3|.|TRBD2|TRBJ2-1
CASSLRLAGYIDEQFF
TGTGCCAGCAGCTTAAGACTAGCGGGTTATATAGATGAGCAGTTCTTC
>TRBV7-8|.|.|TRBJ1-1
CASSLVGAVAFF
TGTGCCAGCAGCTTAGTAGGTGCAGTAGCTTTCTTT
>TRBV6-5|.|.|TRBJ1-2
CATKVGGVYGYTF
TGTGCCACCAAGGTGGGGGGTGTCTATGGCTACACCTTC
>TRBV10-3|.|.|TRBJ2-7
CAIVDSSVIHEQYF
TGTGCCATCGTAGACAGTTCGGTAATCCACGAGCAGTACTTC
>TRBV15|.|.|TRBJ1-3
CATSRDRAGNTIYF
TGTGCCACCAGCAGAGACAGGGCTGGAAACACCATATATTTT
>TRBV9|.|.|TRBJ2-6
CASSVEGGRLASGANVLTF
TGTGCCAGCAGCGTCGAAGGTGGCAGGCTGGCTTCAGGGGCCAACGTCCTGACTTTC
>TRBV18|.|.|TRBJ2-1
CASSPLPERSSYNEQFF
TGTGCCAGCTCACCACTTCCCGAGCGGAGCTCCTACAATGAGCAGTTCTTC
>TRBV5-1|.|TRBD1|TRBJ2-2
CASSPGTVTGELFF
TGCGCCAGCAGCCCCGGGACAGTCACCGGGGAGCTGTTTTTT
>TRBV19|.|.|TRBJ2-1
CASSTTGGPYNEQFF
TGTGCCAGTAGTACTACCGGGGGACCTTACAATGAGCAGTTCTTC
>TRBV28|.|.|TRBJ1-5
CASRVGDPEGQPQHF
TGTGCCAGCCGTGTGGGAGACCCGGAGGGTCAGCCCCAGCATTTT